One sample yielded the 12 T cell receptor beta chains listed below, sequenced in a study of vaccination effects on CD4 cells after COVID-19. For these TCRs, the target antigens are not known. Only in-frame clones appear in the TCRdb table, and some are missing; sequencing was by immunoSEQ multiplex PCR. The table shows around 44,000 clones, with 76% occurring only once. Subsequent to a culture period of less than twelve days, CD4+ T cells were isolated. This person's SARS-CoV-2 infection, confirmed by PCR, occurred between March and December 2020. Either the mRNA-1273 or the BNT162b2 vaccine was given to participants as two doses. The specimen was CD4+ T cells from PBMCs cultured without peptide, collected after COVID-19 vaccination. All receptors come from a human donor who had a prior SARS-CoV-2 infection.

The V gene is TRBV12-3 or TRBV12-4, the J gene TRBJ1-5, with D hard to call. V lost 3 bases and J 7 bases, leaving 7 bases between the germline ends. The CDR3 loop spans 12 amino acids. CDR3 amino acids: CASSFQEQPQHF. The CDR3 DNA sequence: TGTGCCAGCAGTTTCCAGGAACAGCCCCAGCATTTT.

The chain links TRBV2 to TRBJ2-5; 9 nucleotides line up with TRBD1. The CDR3 is 15 residues long. Germline V gene sequence: CDR1 SNHLY, CDR2 FYNNEI. V shed 6 bases, J shed 4 bases, and the junction held 9 bases outside the gene matches. The CDR3 spells CASRGDRGGVETQYF. The CDR3 region has the DNA TGTGCCAGCAGGGGAGACAGGGGGGGTGTAGAGACCCAGTACTTC.

The chain uses TRBV10-3 and TRBJ2-1; TRBD1 or TRBD2 may be the D gene (6 bases each). Germline CDR1 is ENHRY and CDR2 is SYGVKD. Trimming took off 0 bases at V and 5 bases at J, with 8 bases between the two ends. The CDR3 is 14 residues long. The CDR3, as DNA: TGTGCCATCAGTGAGTCCGGGGGCAACAATGAGCAGTTCTTC. Amino acids: CAISESGGNNEQFF.

The chain is built from TRBV11-3 and TRBJ2-3; D tentatively reads TRBD1 or TRBD2 (5 bases each). V was shortened by 8 bases and J by 4 bases, with 13 bases between the two germline ends. Germline V gives CDR1 SGHNT, CDR2 YENEEA. The CDR3 has 13 amino acids. CDR3 in DNA: TGTGCCAGCGGATCGGGGCGAGCAGATACGCAGTATTTT. It specifies CASGSGRADTQYF.

The chain is built from TRBV3-1 (or the pseudogene TRBV3-2) and TRBJ2-5; no clear D gene. CDR3 size: 13 residues. Trimming took 6 bases from V and 1 from J, leaving 9 bases between them. Germline V gives CDR1 LGHDT, CDR2 YNNKEL (reference sequence). The chain's CDR3 is CASRSGPQETQYF. DNA for the CDR3: TGTGCCAGCAGGTCCGGCCCCCAAGAGACCCAGTACTTC.

This clone was seen just once. The genes are TRBV3-1 (or the pseudogene TRBV3-2) and TRBJ2-7; D not resolved. V gave up 1 base and J gave up 8 bases, with 9 bases separating them. Germline V gene sequence: CDR1 LGHDT, CDR2 YNNKEL (reference sequence). This CDR3 has 12 amino acids. In DNA form, the CDR3 reads TGTGCCAGCAGCCAAGGTTCGAGCCAGCAGTACTTC. Its protein is CASSQGSSQQYF.

V gene TRBV12-5 combines with J gene TRBJ1-5; the D is unclear. Germline CDR1 is LGHNT and CDR2 is FRNRAP. The V gene lost 0 bases and the J gene lost 6 bases, with 6 bases spanning the gap. The CDR3 is 13 residues long. The CDR3 region has the DNA TGTGCTAGTGGTTTGGTGGAGGGTCAGCCCCAGCATTTT. This codes for CASGLVEGQPQHF.

This chain joins TRBV11-3 and TRBJ1-1, with D perhaps matching TRBD1 (6 bases). Germline V gene sequence: CDR1 SGHNT, CDR2 YENEEA. The CDR3 totals 13 residues. V dropped 5 bases and J dropped 3 bases, with 10 bases sitting between them. The chain's CDR3 is CASSPGVHTEAFF. The CDR3 bases are TGTGCCAGCAGCCCAGGGGTACACACTGAAGCTTTCTTT.

J is TRBJ2-1 and V is TRBV7-8; 9 bases line up with TRBD1. The CDR3 has 18 residues. J lost 0 bases, V lost 4 bases, and 10 bases had no gene match. From germline, CDR1 is SGHVS and CDR2 FQNEAQ. The CDR3 protein is CASSSGTGRSSSYNEQFF. CDR3 bases: TGTGCCAGCAGCTCCGGGACAGGGCGGTCGAGCTCCTACAATGAGCAGTTCTTC.

The chain combines TRBV19 with TRBJ1-3, with a possible D match to TRBD1 (5 bases). The CDR3 contains 16 residues. The V and J ends lost 7 bases and 0 bases respectively, with 16 bases between them. Germline values: CDR1 LNHDA, CDR2 SQIVND (reference sequence). CDR3 amino acids: CASIRTRQISGNTIYF. As DNA, the CDR3 is TGTGCCAGTATCAGAACTAGACAGATCTCTGGAAACACCATATATTTT.

This rearrangement joins TRBV24-1 to TRBJ2-3; D might be TRBD1 or TRBD2, each matching 6 bases. There are 15 residues in the CDR3. Trimming took 3 bases from V and 5 from J, leaving 14 bases between them. Germline V gene lookup returns CDR1 KGHDR and CDR2 SFDVKD. The CDR3 coding sequence is TGTGCCACCAGTGATGGTGGGGGGCCGGTAGATACGCAGTATTTT. This encodes CATSDGGGPVDTQYF.

The V gene is TRBV9, the J gene TRBJ2-3, with 9 bases aligning to TRBD2. Looked up from germline, CDR1 is SGDLS and CDR2 is YYNGEE. Trimming at V came to 3 bases and at J to 6 bases, leaving 11 bases not matched to a gene. The CDR3 totals 16 residues. CDR3 DNA sequence: TGTGCCAGCAGCGCGCAGTGGGCGGGGGGGCATGATACGCAGTATTTT. Encoded protein: CASSAQWAGGHDTQYF. Filled out from reference TRBV9 and TRBJ2-3, the complete variable domain reads DSGVTQTPKHLITATGQRVTLRCSPRSGDLSVYWYQQSLDQGLQFLIQYYNGEERAKGNILERFSAQQFPDLHSELNLSSLELGDSALYFCASSAQWAGGHDTQYFGPGTRLTVL.